Described below is a single TCR beta chain sequence and its context. The isolated RNA, all of it, was reverse transcribed, so expressed TCRB transcripts were what got sequenced. This table comes from immunoSEQ multiplex PCR, and its TCRdb copy is limited to in-frame clones, with some not included. This sample has roughly 40,000 clones, with more than 40% found just once. This record comes from a study of beta chain features in type 1 diabetes. What was sequenced was central memory CD4+ T cells from blood. The clonotype comes from a woman aged 18-29 years in good health.

The CDR3 protein is CASSTRTGKASNQPQHF. The CDR3 DNA follows: TGTGCCAGTAGTACAAGGACAGGCAAGGCTAGCAATCAGCCCCAGCATTTT. V and J are TRBV19 and TRBJ1-5; TRBD1 aligns across 7 bases. The CDR3 has 17 residues. The germline gives CDR1 LNHDA, CDR2 SQIVND (reference sequence). The J segment lost 0 bases and the V segment lost 4 bases, leaving 9 bases of the junction unmatched.